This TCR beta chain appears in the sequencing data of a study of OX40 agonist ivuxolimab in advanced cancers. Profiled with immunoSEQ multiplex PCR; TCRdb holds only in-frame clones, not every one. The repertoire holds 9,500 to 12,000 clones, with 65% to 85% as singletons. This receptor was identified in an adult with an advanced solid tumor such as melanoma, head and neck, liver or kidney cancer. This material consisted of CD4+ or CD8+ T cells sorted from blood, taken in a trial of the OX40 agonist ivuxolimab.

The CDR3 here is CASSRGGVSSGNTIYF. CDR3 sequence (DNA): TGTGCCAGCAGCCGAGGGGGGGTCTCCTCTGGAAACACCATATATTTT. The chain joins TRBV7-9 to TRBJ1-3; a possible D gene is TRBD1 (6 bases). CDR1 is SEHNR and CDR2 is FQNEAQ in the germline V gene (reference sequence). The length of the CDR3 is 16 residues. Between the trimmed V and J ends, which lost 5 bases and 0 bases, there was a span of 14 bases.